These 25 T cell receptor beta chains share one sample of origin, sequenced in a study of CD8 T cells in Susac syndrome. The RNA input was about 0.45 to 1 ug, and it was reverse transcribed with random hexamers. Via MiXCR, TCRdb re-called the immunoSEQ multiplex PCR reads, giving one row per CDR3 protein. The sample records about 53,000 distinct CDR3 sequences, about 95% being singletons. Sequenced input: CD8+ T cells from PBMCs. These receptor sequences come from a human donor with Susac syndrome.

The genes are TRBV4-1 and TRBJ2-1; D is undetermined. CDR1 MGHRA and CDR2 YSYEKL come from the germline V gene. V was shortened by 5 bases and J by 4 bases, with 3 bases between the two germline ends. This CDR3 contains 11 residues. CDR3: CASSDYNEQFF. Written as DNA, the CDR3 is TGCGCCAGCAGCGATTACAATGAGCAGTTCTTC.

The J gene is TRBJ1-5, the V gene TRBV12-3 or TRBV12-4, with D tentatively TRBD1 (5 bases). Trimming cost V 7 bases and J 3 bases, with 13 bases left between them. This CDR3 is built from 14 residues. CDR3 bases: TGTGCCAGCAACCTCGGGGGGATCAATCAGCCCCAGCATTTT. Translating gives CASNLGGINQPQHF.

The J gene is TRBJ1-1, the V gene TRBV2, with 7 bases lining up with TRBD1. The germline V gene encodes CDR1 SNHLY and CDR2 FYNNEI. J lost 5 bases, V lost 7 bases, and 13 bases had no gene match. The CDR3 totals 15 residues. CDR3 protein: CASNLRTGRRTEAFF. The CDR3 nucleotides read TGTGCCAGCAATCTAAGGACAGGCCGAAGGACTGAAGCTTTCTTT.

The J gene is TRBJ2-3, the V gene TRBV6-5, with D perhaps TRBD1 (6 bases). The CDR3 is made up of 16 amino acids. V lost 2 bases, J lost 4 bases, and 16 bases lay in between. In germline, CDR1 is MNHEY, CDR2 SVGAGI. The CDR3 spells CASSYAVQGWADTQYF. The CDR3 DNA reads TGTGCCAGCAGTTACGCGGTCCAGGGGTGGGCAGATACGCAGTATTTT.

The rearrangement uses TRBV12-3 or TRBV12-4 and TRBJ2-7; TRBD1 aligns across 11 bases. J gave up 3 bases and V 2 bases, and 3 bases lay outside the gene matches. The CDR3 loop spans 15 amino acids. CDR3 loop: CASSLTGQGVYEQYF. The CDR3 DNA sequence: TGTGCCAGCAGTTTAACGGGACAGGGGGTCTACGAGCAGTACTTC.

V and J are TRBV4-1 and TRBJ2-3; weak D call: TRBD1 (5 bases). This CDR3 has 16 amino acids. Germline CDR1 reads MGHRA; CDR2 reads YSYEKL. V gave up 0 bases and J gave up 3 bases, with 13 bases separating them. CDR3 sequence reads: CASSQDKGRSTDTQYF. The CDR3 region has the DNA TGCGCCAGCAGCCAAGATAAGGGGCGGAGTACAGATACGCAGTATTTT.

The chain is built from TRBV28 and TRBJ2-7; perhaps TRBD1 as D (6 bases). The CDR3 length is 17 residues. Germline V gene data show CDR1 as MDHEN and CDR2 as SYDVKM. Trimming took off 5 bases at V and 6 bases at J, with 26 bases between the two ends. CDR3 nucleotides: TGTGCCAGCAGTACCACGCCCCGGGACACGTACGTGGTCGAGCAGTACTTC. Protein sequence: CASSTTPRDTYVVEQYF.

The V call is TRBV3-1, the J call TRBJ2-6; D may correspond to TRBD1 or TRBD2 (6 bases each). Germline V gene sequence: CDR1 LGHDT, CDR2 YNNKEL (reference sequence). The CDR3 runs to 15 residues. The V gene lost 8 bases and the J gene lost 2 bases, with 13 bases spanning the gap. The CDR3 loop reads CASGKGGTGANVLTF. Here the CDR3 DNA reads TGTGCCAGCGGAAAGGGGGGAACTGGGGCCAACGTCCTGACTTTC.

This clonotype was picked up one time. V usage is TRBV3-1 and J usage is TRBJ2-1, with TRBD1 matching over 7 bases. The CDR3 loop spans 13 amino acids. CDR1 LGHDT and CDR2 YNNKEL come from the germline V gene (reference sequence). With 5 bases clipped from V and 9 bases from J, the junction kept 7 bases outside the gene matches. Here the CDR3 reads CASSVGTVSEQFF. The CDR3 region has the DNA TGTGCCAGCAGCGTCGGGACAGTCAGTGAGCAGTTCTTC.

The chain joins TRBV20-1 to TRBJ2-4; 8 nucleotides align to TRBD1. With V trimmed by 4 bases and J by 10 bases, 6 bases remained unmatched. This CDR3 contains 12 residues. Germline assignment: CDR1 DFQATT and CDR2 SNEGSKA (reference sequence). CDR3: CSAKGQGRIQYF. The CDR3 coding sequence is TGCAGTGCTAAAGGACAGGGCCGAATTCAGTACTTC.

This chain connects TRBV20-1 to TRBJ2-4, with 15 positions matching TRBD2. The V gene's germline CDR1 is DFQATT and CDR2 SNEGSKA (reference sequence). The CDR3 runs 21 residues. The ends lost 1 base at V and 3 bases at J; junction bases unmatched: 16. For the CDR3, the DNA is TGCAGTGCTAGAGCCTATGGGACTAGCGGGGGGTCAGGGTATGGCAAAAACATTCAGTACTTC. It is translated as CSARAYGTSGGSGYGKNIQYF.

The rearrangement links TRBV6-2 or TRBV6-3 to TRBJ2-7; maybe TRBD2 (6 bases). Germline V gene data show CDR1 as MNHEY and CDR2 as SVGEGT. Deletions cut 8 bases from V and 3 bases from J, with 14 bases between. The CDR3 covers 13 residues. CDR3 DNA sequence: TGTGCCAGCTTTTCAGGAGGGATCTACGAGCAGTACTTC. This sequence encodes CASFSGGIYEQYF.

The rearrangement uses TRBV29-1 and TRBJ1-1, with D perhaps matching TRBD1 (5 bases). Trimming pared 1 base from V and 11 bases from J, leaving 17 bases between. The germline gives CDR1 SQVTM, CDR2 ANQGSEA. The length of the CDR3 is 13 residues. In DNA form, the CDR3 reads TGCAGCGTTGAAGTCGGGGGGAGAGAAGCCGCTTTCTTT. It specifies CSVEVGGREAAFF. Full variable domain (outside the CDR3, taken from reference TRBV29-1 and TRBJ1-1): SAVISQKPSRDICQRGTSLTIQCQVDSQVTMMFWYRQQPGQSLTLIATANQGSEATYESGFVIDKFPISRPNLTFSTLTVSNMSPEDSSIYLCSVEVGGREAAFFGQGTRLTVV.

The V and J genes are TRBV9 and TRBJ2-1; TRBD1 aligns across 7 bases. The CDR3 extends over 16 amino acids. Germline V gene data show CDR1 as SGDLS and CDR2 as YYNGEE. V shed 0 bases and J 7 bases; nucleotides not matched to a gene: 10. CDR3 amino acids: CASSVVPGQNRNEQFF. CDR3 nucleotides: TGTGCCAGCAGCGTAGTCCCGGGACAGAACCGAAATGAGCAGTTCTTC.

Only a few counts were recorded for this clonotype. The chain employs TRBV7-8 and TRBJ2-5, with TRBD2 as a possible D gene (5 bases). The CDR3 is made up of 12 amino acids. CDR1 is SGHVS, CDR2 FQNEAQ, per germline. The V end was cut by 5 bases, the J end by 3 bases, with 7 bases between. CDR3 protein: CASSVGEETQYF. Here the CDR3 DNA reads TGTGCCAGCAGCGTCGGGGAAGAGACCCAGTACTTC. Full variable domain (missing parts from reference TRBV7-8 and TRBJ2-5): GAGVSQSPRYKVAKRGQDVALRCDPISGHVSLFWYQQALGQGPEFLTYFQNEAQLDKSGLPSDRFFAERPEGSVSTLKIQRTQQEDSAVYLCASSVGEETQYFGPGTRLLVL.

The chain carries TRBV6-5 and TRBJ1-5, with D possibly matching TRBD1 (5 bases). The CDR3 length is 15 residues. The germline V and J ends were trimmed by 6 bases and 4 bases, with 16 bases remaining between them. CDR1 is MNHEY and CDR2 is SVGAGI in the germline V gene. The CDR3, as DNA: TGTGCCAGCAGCCCCGAGGGACGGTATAATCAGCCCCAGCATTTT. It encodes CASSPEGRYNQPQHF.

CDR3 DNA: TGTGCCAGCAGCGGCAGGGATCCCACAGATACGCAGTATTTT. This sequence encodes CASSGRDPTDTQYF. The chain links TRBV7-9 to TRBJ2-3, with D perhaps matching TRBD1 (5 bases). V was pared by 5 bases and J by 2 bases, with 11 bases between. CDR3 length: 14 residues. Germline CDR1 reads SEHNR; CDR2 reads FQNEAQ (reference sequence).

This chain joins TRBV4-1 and TRBJ2-5; 7 positions match TRBD1. This CDR3 is 16 amino acids long. After removal of 5 bases from V and 4 bases from J, the junction contained 13 bases not matched to a gene. The germline V gene has CDR1 MGHRA and CDR2 YSYEKL. The CDR3 DNA reads TGCGCCAGCAGCGTCAACAGGGGTTTGTTAGGAGAGACCCAGTACTTC. The encoded protein is CASSVNRGLLGETQYF.

This clonotype was recorded only once. The chain uses TRBV9 and TRBJ1-1; 8 nucleotides match TRBD1. The V gene end was trimmed by 7 bases and the J gene end by 5 bases; junction bases not matched to a gene: 1. Germline CDR1 and CDR2: SGDLS and YYNGEE. The CDR3 sequence is 11 residues long. The CDR3 protein is CASGDRTEAFF. CDR3 nucleotides: TGTGCCAGCGGGGACAGGACTGAAGCTTTCTTT.

This clonotype showed up just once. The chain has TRBV27 and TRBJ1-1; the D is unclear. Germline V gene lookup returns CDR1 MNHEY and CDR2 SMNVEV (reference sequence). This CDR3 is 13 amino acids long. Trimming removed 2 bases at V and 8 bases at J, with 12 bases between. CDR3 amino acids: CASSLGSRAEAFF. The CDR3 DNA is TGTGCCAGCAGTTTAGGTAGCAGAGCAGAAGCTTTCTTT.

This clonotype occurred once. This chain connects TRBV7-9 to TRBJ2-7; the D is unclear. Germline V gene sequence: CDR1 SEHNR, CDR2 FQNEAQ (reference sequence). The CDR3 runs 15 residues. V gave up 5 bases and J gave up 0 bases, with 14 bases separating them. CDR3 protein: CASSPFLVSSYEQYF. CDR3 coding DNA: TGTGCCAGCAGCCCATTCTTGGTAAGCTCCTACGAGCAGTACTTC.

V and J are TRBV28 and TRBJ2-7, with 7 bases fitting TRBD1. The CDR3 length is 13 residues. The V gene end was trimmed by 4 bases and the J gene end by 4 bases; junction bases not matched to a gene: 4. Germline V lookup: CDR1 MDHEN, CDR2 SYDVKM. CDR3 protein: CASSWGTAYEQYF. The CDR3 bases are TGTGCCAGCAGTTGGGGGACAGCATACGAGCAGTACTTC.

The chain has TRBV11-2 and TRBJ2-7; D not resolved. Germline V CDR1 and CDR2: SGHAT, FQNNGV. The germline V and J ends were trimmed by 5 bases and 5 bases, with 10 bases remaining between them. The CDR3 consists of 12 residues. The CDR3 coding sequence is TGTGCCAGCAGCCAACCGGGCAACGAGCAGTACTTC. Translation gives CASSQPGNEQYF.

CDR3 coding DNA: TGTGCCAGCAGTTTAGGTCCAGGGAGTCTGTACGGCTACACCTTC. Amino acids: CASSLGPGSLYGYTF. The rearrangement links TRBV27 to TRBJ1-2; possibly TRBD1 for D (5 bases). The CDR3 consists of 15 residues. V was shortened by 2 bases and J by 8 bases, with 18 bases between the two germline ends. The germline V gene encodes CDR1 MNHEY and CDR2 SMNVEV (reference sequence).

The chain combines TRBV5-4 with TRBJ2-5, with 9 bases fitting TRBD1. In germline, CDR1 is SGHNT, CDR2 YYREEE (reference sequence). The ends lost 3 bases at V and 4 bases at J; junction bases unmatched: 4. The CDR3 runs to 14 residues. Here the CDR3 DNA reads TGTGCCAGCAGCTCACCGGGACAGGGAGAGACCCAGTACTTC. Its protein product is CASSSPGQGETQYF.